The 13 T cell receptor beta chains listed next were all sequenced from one sample in a study of T cell responses to AZD1222 COVID-19 vaccine (dated by TCRdb to about 2021). Library preparation was by the immunoSEQ multiplex PCR assay. TCRdb took over this immuneACCESS table, retaining in-frame rearrangements with V and J assigned. Such tables are incomplete; in checked studies, under half of the missing clones stem from an unresolved V gene, and the remainder is unexplained. For this sample the table gives around 180,000 clones, of which 85% to 95% were detected only once. The ten largest account for 1.5% to 2% of the sample. The meaning of the sample's time point label: about 28 days (+/-7) after the second vaccine dose. The source material was peripheral blood, sampled 28 days after the second AZD1222 dose. These receptors were obtained from an adult who received the AZD1222 COVID-19 vaccine.

The chain combines TRBV2 with TRBJ2-7; 8 positions agree with TRBD1. This CDR3 region has 15 residues. J was trimmed by 4 bases and V by 3 bases; bases with no gene match: 8. Per the germline V gene, CDR1 is SNHLY and CDR2 is FYNNEI. The CDR3 nucleotides are TGTGCCAGCAGTGACCCGGACAGGGCGCATTACGAGCAGTACTTC. Its protein product is CASSDPDRAHYEQYF.

For the CDR3, the DNA is TGTGCCAGCTCACCAAGGGCACCGGGAGTCTCACTCTACGAGCAGTACTTC. Its translation is CASSPRAPGVSLYEQYF. This chain uses TRBV18 with TRBJ2-7; D possibly corresponds to TRBD2 (6 bases). V was trimmed by 2 bases and J by 3 bases, leaving 20 bases between them. Germline V gives CDR1 KGHSH, CDR2 LQKENI. This CDR3 is 17 amino acids long.

V and J are TRBV12-5 and TRBJ2-3; a possible D gene is TRBD1 (5 bases). The CDR3 is 14 residues long. Germline V CDR1 and CDR2: LGHNT, FRNRAP. Deletions cut 6 bases from V and 2 bases from J, with 12 bases between. Written as DNA, the CDR3 is TGTGCTAGTGGCCAAGGCAGGGACACAGATACGCAGTATTTT. Amino acid sequence: CASGQGRDTDTQYF.

This rearrangement joins TRBV28 to TRBJ1-1, with a tentative D call TRBD1 (5 bases). Per germline, CDR1 MDHEN and CDR2 SYDVKM. The CDR3 length is 12 residues. The V gene lost 6 bases and the J gene lost 6 bases, with 11 bases spanning the gap. The CDR3: CASSTGAPEAFF. For the CDR3, the DNA is TGTGCCAGCAGCACAGGAGCCCCTGAAGCTTTCTTT.

The V and J genes are TRBV5-1 and TRBJ1-2; 11 bases are a match to TRBD1. This CDR3 is built from 15 residues. J was trimmed by 8 bases and V by 0 bases; bases with no gene match: 6. Per the germline V gene, CDR1 is SGHRS and CDR2 is YFSETQ. The CDR3 DNA is TGCGCCAGCAGCTTGGACGGACAGGGGGCGCGGGGCTACACCTTC. This codes for CASSLDGQGARGYTF.

V is TRBV18 and J is TRBJ2-1; TRBD2 aligns across 7 bases. V was pared by 5 bases and J by 0 bases, with 7 bases of the junction left unmatched. Per germline, CDR1 KGHSH and CDR2 LQKENI. The CDR3 extends over 16 amino acids. As DNA, the CDR3 is TGTGCCAGCTCAGCGCAGGGCGGGAGCTCCTACAATGAGCAGTTCTTC. Encoded protein: CASSAQGGSSYNEQFF. The variable domain in full, with the rest retrieved from reference TRBV18 and TRBJ2-1, is NAGVMQNPRHLVRRRGQEARLRCSPMKGHSHVYWYRQLPEEGLKFMVYLQKENIIDESGMPKERFSAEFPKEGPSILRIQQVVRGDSAAYFCASSAQGGSSYNEQFFGPGTRLTVL.

V and J are TRBV14 and TRBJ1-1; D is possibly TRBD1 (5 bases). The CDR3 totals 15 residues. Germline assignment: CDR1 SGHDN and CDR2 FVKESK. V shed 3 bases and J shed 1 base, with 12 bases lying between them. CDR3 in amino acids: CASSHTTEWNTEAFF. Here the CDR3 DNA reads TGTGCCAGCAGCCATACGACAGAATGGAACACTGAAGCTTTCTTT.

V and J are TRBV19 and TRBJ1-1; D is unclear. The CDR3 is 15 amino acids. Germline V gene lookup returns CDR1 LNHDA and CDR2 SQIVND (reference sequence). With 3 bases removed from V and 4 bases from J, the gap between germline ends came to 15 bases. CDR3 sequence: CASSIGYSPITEAFF. The DNA for the CDR3 is TGTGCCAGTAGTATCGGGTACAGCCCAATCACTGAAGCTTTCTTT.

The chain joins TRBV5-1 to TRBJ1-1, with D unresolved. Trimming left V 5 bases short and J 6 bases short, with 17 bases between. Germline V gene lookup returns CDR1 SGHRS and CDR2 YFSETQ. This CDR3 contains 14 residues. The CDR3 protein is CASRLKWGIAEAFF. The CDR3 DNA follows: TGCGCCAGCAGGTTGAAGTGGGGAATAGCTGAAGCTTTCTTT.

The V gene is TRBV7-8, the J gene TRBJ2-2; unclear D gene. Per germline, CDR1 SGHVS and CDR2 FQNEAQ. The V end lost 3 bases, the J end lost 5 bases, and 13 bases lay between the germline ends. This CDR3 is 15 amino acids long. CDR3 sequence (DNA): TGTGCCAGCAGCTTTGGGCGCCTCGGGACCGGGGAGCTGTTTTTT. Translating it yields CASSFGRLGTGELFF.

This clone is a singleton in its sample. This sequence joins TRBV2 and TRBJ2-5; TRBD2 matches at 7 bases. The J segment lost 5 bases and the V segment lost 2 bases, leaving 8 bases of the junction unmatched. The CDR3 has 15 residues. Per germline, CDR1 SNHLY and CDR2 FYNNEI. CDR3 residues: CASSETSVGGETQYF. The DNA for the CDR3 is TGTGCCAGCAGTGAAACTAGCGTCGGTGGGGAGACCCAGTACTTC. Full variable domain (rest looked up from reference TRBV2 and TRBJ2-5): EPEVTQTPSHQVTQMGQEVILRCVPISNHLYFYWYRQILGQKVEFLVSFYNNEISEKSEIFDDQFSVERPDGSNFTLKIRSTKLEDSAMYFCASSETSVGGETQYFGPGTRLLVL.

This chain links TRBV12-3 or TRBV12-4 with TRBJ2-3; D is undetermined. The CDR3 has 13 amino acids. Trimming shortened V by 3 bases and J by 0 bases, and 4 bases separated the two germline ends. The CDR3 loop reads CASSFISTDTQYF. The CDR3 DNA follows: TGTGCCAGCAGTTTCATTAGCACAGATACGCAGTATTTT.

This chain uses TRBV11-3 with TRBJ1-3, with TRBD1 as a possible D gene (5 bases). Trimming left V 5 bases short and J 4 bases short, with 15 bases between. The CDR3 spans 15 residues. The germline CDR1 and CDR2 sequences are SGHNT and YENEEA. The CDR3 region is CASSQRGTGGNTIYF. CDR3 nucleotides: TGTGCCAGCAGCCAACGCGGGACCGGGGGAAACACCATATATTTT.